Listed below are T cell receptor beta chains from one sample, sequenced in a study of blood T cell repertoires in COVID-19. Data came from immunoSEQ multiplex PCR; TCRdb stores just in-frame clones and leaves some out. The top ten clones hold approximately 6% of a sample with 200,000 to 250,000 clones, roughly 86% of them seen once. Sequences were obtained from peripheral blood. All receptors come from a woman older than 75 with COVID-19, enrolled during active disease. Both conserved end residues are part of each CDR3. A D gene is named only where the DNA matches it firmly. Size values are once, few and many counts, or a class for expanded clones, and some rows have none.

V gene,CDR3 length,D gene,clone size,J gene,CDR3 protein,CDR3 DNA
TRBV28,14,-,-,TRBJ2-3,CASSYERVTDTQYF,TGTGCCAGCAGTTACGAGAGGGTCACAGATACGCAGTATTTT
TRBV5-6,16,-,-,TRBJ1-5,CASSFRGGGGNQPQHF,TGTGCCAGCAGCTTTCGTGGGGGGGGCGGCAATCAGCCCCAGCATTTT
TRBV27,16,TRBD2,-,TRBJ2-1,CASSPSGGAGYNEQFF,TGTGCCAGCAGTCCTAGCGGGGGGGCCGGGTACAATGAGCAGTTCTTC
TRBV6-5,15,TRBD1,few,TRBJ2-1,CASRTGFNSLNEQFF,TGTGCCAGCAGGACAGGGTTTAACAGCTTAAATGAGCAGTTCTTC
TRBV6-6,18,TRBD1,-,TRBJ2-7,CASSLLISPGQGAFEQYF,TGTGCCAGCAGTCTATTAATTTCACCGGGACAGGGGGCTTTCGAGCAGTACTTC
TRBV9,15,TRBD2,-,TRBJ2-1,CASSGAQRGNNEQFF,TGTGCCAGCAGCGGGGCCCAGCGGGGGAACAATGAGCAGTTCTTC
TRBV6-2/TRBV6-3,12,-,-,TRBJ2-7,CASSRSSYEQYF,TGTGCCAGCAGTCGGAGCTCCTACGAGCAGTACTTC
TRBV11-3,17,TRBD2,-,TRBJ2-5,CASSFSGTSGGEETQYF,TGTGCCAGCAGCTTCTCCGGGACTAGCGGGGGGGAAGAGACCCAGTACTTC
TRBV30,15,-,-,TRBJ1-5,CAWSVKGLSNQPQHF,TGTGCCTGGAGTGTAAAGGGGTTAAGCAATCAGCCCCAGCATTTT
TRBV18,14,TRBD1,-,TRBJ1-4,CASSRQGGEEKLFF,TGTGCCAGCTCCCGACAGGGGGGAGAAGAAAAACTGTTTTTT
TRBV5-4,15,TRBD1,-,TRBJ1-1,CASSLPGTGNTEAFF,TGTGCCAGCAGCTTGCCCGGGACAGGGAACACTGAAGCTTTCTTT
TRBV19,15,TRBD1,-,TRBJ1-4,CASSVGQGASEKLFF,TGTGCCAGTAGTGTTGGACAGGGGGCTTCTGAAAAACTGTTTTTT
TRBV7-2,14,TRBD1,-,TRBJ2-1,CASSVRDRGDEQFF,TGTGCCAGCAGCGTCCGGGACAGGGGGGATGAGCAGTTCTTC
TRBV2,14,TRBD1,-,TRBJ1-2,CASSVSRGQYGYTF,TGTGCCAGCAGTGTAAGCAGGGGGCAGTATGGCTACACCTTC
TRBV2,14,TRBD2,-,TRBJ2-7,CASSYSGGAYEQYF,TGTGCCAGCAGTTATAGCGGGGGGGCGTATGAGCAGTACTTC
TRBV20-1,14,-,-,TRBJ2-3,CSASEGGATDTQYF,TGCAGTGCTAGTGAAGGGGGGGCCACAGATACGCAGTATTTT
TRBV7-2,15,TRBD1,once,TRBJ1-3,CASSPPRGPGNTIYF,TGTGCCAGCAGCCCCCCCAGGGGGCCTGGAAACACCATATATTTT
TRBV23-1,14,-,-,TRBJ1-2,CASSSHTGPDGYTF,TGCGCCAGCAGTTCCCATACAGGGCCCGATGGCTACACCTTC
TRBV7-2,17,TRBD2,once,TRBJ2-1,CASSLVASGGARNEQFF,TGTGCCAGCAGCTTAGTTGCTAGCGGGGGGGCGCGGAATGAGCAGTTCTTC
TRBV7-3,14,-,-,TRBJ2-7,CASSLSPGDDEQYF,TGTGCCAGCAGCTTATCACCGGGGGACGACGAGCAGTACTTC
TRBV10-3,18,TRBD2,-,TRBJ2-2,CAISRVLAGGMDTGELFF,TGTGCCATCAGTCGAGTCCTAGCGGGGGGGATGGACACCGGGGAGCTGTTTTTT
TRBV5-6,16,TRBD1,once,TRBJ2-3,CASSSLQGWGTDTQYF,TGTGCCAGCAGCTCTTTACAGGGGTGGGGCACAGATACGCAGTATTTT
TRBV18,15,-,-,TRBJ1-6,CASSSRGGGNSPLHF,TGTGCCAGCTCATCGAGGGGGGGAGGGAATTCACCCCTCCACTTT
TRBV7-2,12,-,-,TRBJ2-7,CASSLSRYEQYF,TGTGCCAGCAGCTTGAGTCGATACGAGCAGTACTTC
TRBV5-6,15,-,once,TRBJ2-1,CASSPPGVGYNEQFF,TGTGCCAGCAGCCCTCCGGGAGTGGGCTACAATGAGCAGTTCTTC
TRBV6-5,15,-,-,TRBJ1-6,CASSPPGSYRSPLHF,TGTGCCAGCAGCCCCCCGGGTTCCTATAGGTCACCCCTCCACTTT
TRBV29-1,13,TRBD1,-,TRBJ1-1,CSGSGGGGTEAFF,TGCAGCGGGTCAGGGGGCGGTGGAACTGAAGCTTTCTTT
TRBV24-1,16,-,-,TRBJ2-3,CATSAQRYASLDTQYF,TGTGCCACCAGTGCCCAACGGTATGCTAGCTTAGATACGCAGTATTTT
TRBV6-5,14,TRBD1,-,TRBJ1-6,CASRVGQGNSPLHF,TGTGCCAGCAGGGTGGGACAGGGGAATTCACCCCTCCACTTT
TRBV3-1/TRBV3-2,17,TRBD1,-,TRBJ1-2,CASSPKTGWSPNYGYTF,TGTGCCAGCAGCCCAAAGACAGGGTGGAGCCCTAACTATGGCTACACCTTC
TRBV28,15,-,-,TRBJ1-5,CASSLFRDDNQPQHF,TGTGCCAGCAGTTTATTCAGGGATGACAATCAGCCCCAGCATTTT
TRBV28,13,-,-,TRBJ1-4,CASRRDLNEKLFF,TGTGCCAGCAGGAGGGATCTTAATGAAAAACTGTTTTTT
TRBV19,14,-,few,TRBJ2-2,CASRRQINTGELFF,TGTGCCAGTAGGAGACAGATTAACACCGGGGAGCTGTTTTTT
TRBV5-1,16,TRBD2,-,TRBJ2-2,CASSLNGPRGAGELFF,TGCGCCAGCAGCTTGAACGGACCCCGGGGGGCCGGGGAGCTGTTTTTT
TRBV9,18,-,-,TRBJ1-4,CASSGTYEGGLTNEKLFF,TGTGCCAGCAGCGGCACCTATGAGGGCGGGCTTACAAATGAAAAACTGTTTTTT
TRBV5-6,14,TRBD1,few,TRBJ1-2,CASTLTGGDYGYTF,TGTGCCAGCACCTTGACAGGGGGAGACTATGGCTACACCTTC
TRBV7-6,16,-,-,TRBJ1-6,CASSLIATGLRSPLHF,TGTGCCAGCAGCTTAATAGCGACAGGCCTGCGGTCACCCCTCCACTTT
TRBV7-3,17,-,-,TRBJ1-1,CASSLKAKGLPATEAFF,TGTGCCAGCAGCTTAAAGGCCAAGGGGCTGCCCGCCACTGAAGCTTTCTTT
TRBV30,12,-,-,TRBJ2-7,CAWSPLSHEQYF,TGTGCCTGGAGTCCGTTGTCCCACGAGCAGTACTTC
TRBV5-1,14,TRBD1,-,TRBJ2-5,CASSPRTGGETQYF,TGCGCCAGCAGCCCCCGGACAGGGGGGGAGACCCAGTACTTC
TRBV21-1,16,-,-,TRBJ2-1,CASSKVMYTVHNEQFF,TGTGCCAGCAGCAAAGTAATGTATACAGTACACAATGAGCAGTTCTTC
TRBV4-1,16,-,-,TRBJ1-2,CASSHPPRTGRYGYTF,TGCGCCAGCAGCCACCCCCCCCGCACAGGGCGCTATGGCTACACCTTC
TRBV19,15,TRBD1,-,TRBJ1-5,CASSPAGGSSQPQHF,TGTGCCAGTAGTCCCGCAGGGGGATCTAGTCAGCCCCAGCATTTT
TRBV5-1,16,TRBD1,-,TRBJ1-5,CASQPGQGGSNQPQHF,TGCGCCAGCCAACCGGGACAGGGAGGAAGCAATCAGCCCCAGCATTTT
TRBV3-1/TRBV3-2,11,-,-,TRBJ2-3,CASSLKDTQYF,TGTGCCAGCAGCCTTAAAGATACGCAGTATTTT
TRBV28,16,TRBD1,-,TRBJ1-1,CASLEGQGIPRAEAFF,TGTGCCAGCCTCGAGGGACAGGGGATCCCGAGGGCTGAAGCTTTCTTT
TRBV6-1,15,TRBD1,-,TRBJ1-5,CASSEAPRGRQPQHF,TGTGCCAGCAGTGAAGCCCCGAGGGGGCGGCAGCCCCAGCATTTT
TRBV20-1,11,-,-,TRBJ1-1,CSARGHGEAFF,TGCAGTGCCCGGGGACATGGTGAAGCTTTCTTT
TRBV9,16,TRBD2,-,TRBJ2-2,CASSVAGSGGAGELFF,TGTGCCAGCAGCGTAGCTGGAAGCGGGGGGGCCGGGGAGCTGTTTTTT
TRBV7-3,14,TRBD1,-,TRBJ2-2,CASSSTGGIGELFF,TGTGCCAGCAGTTCCACAGGGGGCATCGGGGAGCTGTTTTTT
TRBV28,16,TRBD1,-,TRBJ1-5,CASSLATGPIYQPQHF,TGTGCCAGCAGTCTCGCGACAGGGCCGATTTATCAGCCCCAGCATTTT